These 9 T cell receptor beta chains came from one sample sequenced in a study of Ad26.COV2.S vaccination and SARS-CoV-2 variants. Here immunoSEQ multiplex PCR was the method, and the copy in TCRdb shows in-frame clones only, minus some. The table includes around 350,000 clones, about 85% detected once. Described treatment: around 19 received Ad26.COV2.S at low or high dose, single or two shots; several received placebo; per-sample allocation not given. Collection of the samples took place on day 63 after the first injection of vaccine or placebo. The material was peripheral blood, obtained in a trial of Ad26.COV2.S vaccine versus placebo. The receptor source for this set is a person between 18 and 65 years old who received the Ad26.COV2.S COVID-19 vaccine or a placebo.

CDR3 residues: CASRPILRGRANEKLFF. CDR3 in DNA: TGCGCCAGCAGACCCATTCTCCGGGGAAGAGCTAATGAAAAACTGTTTTTT. The chain joins TRBV4-1 to TRBJ1-4, with D hard to call. Germline-derived CDR1 and CDR2 are MGHRA and YSYEKL. The CDR3 runs 17 residues. Deletions cut 6 bases from V and 3 bases from J, with 20 bases between.

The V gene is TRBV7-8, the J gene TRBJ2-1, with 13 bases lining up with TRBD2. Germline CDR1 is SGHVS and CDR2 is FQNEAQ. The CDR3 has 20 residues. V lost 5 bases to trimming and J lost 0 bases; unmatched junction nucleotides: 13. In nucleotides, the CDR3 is TGTGCCAGCAGCGGAACTCGGGGACTAGCGGGATATTACTCCTACAATGAGCAGTTCTTC. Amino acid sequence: CASSGTRGLAGYYSYNEQFF. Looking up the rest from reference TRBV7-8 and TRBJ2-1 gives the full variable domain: GAGVSQSPRYKVAKRGQDVALRCDPISGHVSLFWYQQALGQGPEFLTYFQNEAQLDKSGLPSDRFFAERPEGSVSTLKIQRTQQEDSAVYLCASSGTRGLAGYYSYNEQFFGPGTRLTVL.

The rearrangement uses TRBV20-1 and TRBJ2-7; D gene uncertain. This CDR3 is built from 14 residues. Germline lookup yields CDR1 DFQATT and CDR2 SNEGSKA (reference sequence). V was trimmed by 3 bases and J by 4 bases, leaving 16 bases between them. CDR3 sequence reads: CSASLSRLAYEQYF. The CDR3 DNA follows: TGCAGTGCTAGTTTGTCCCGCCTGGCTTACGAGCAGTACTTC.

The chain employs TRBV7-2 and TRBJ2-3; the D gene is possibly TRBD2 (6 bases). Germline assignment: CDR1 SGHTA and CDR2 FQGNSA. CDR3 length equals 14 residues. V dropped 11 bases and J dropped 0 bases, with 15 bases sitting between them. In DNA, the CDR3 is TGTGCCGTGGCGGGGACCAGTAGCACAGATACGCAGTATTTT. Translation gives CAVAGTSSTDTQYF. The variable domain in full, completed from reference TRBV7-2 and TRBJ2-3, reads GAGVSQSPSNKVTEKGKDVELRCDPISGHTALYWYRQSLGQGLEFLIYFQGNSAPDKSGLPSDRFSAERTGGSVSTLTIQRTQQEDSAVYLCAVAGTSSTDTQYFGPGTRLTVL.

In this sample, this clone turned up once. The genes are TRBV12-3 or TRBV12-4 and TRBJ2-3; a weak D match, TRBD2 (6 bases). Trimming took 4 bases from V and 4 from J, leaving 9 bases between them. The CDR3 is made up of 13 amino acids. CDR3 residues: CASSWGVADTQYF. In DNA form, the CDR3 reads TGTGCCAGCAGTTGGGGGGTCGCAGATACGCAGTATTTT.

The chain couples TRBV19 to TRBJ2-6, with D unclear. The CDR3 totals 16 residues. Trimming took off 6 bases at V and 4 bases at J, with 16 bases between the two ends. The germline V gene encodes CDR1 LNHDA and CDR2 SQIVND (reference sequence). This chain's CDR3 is CASSQITGGGANVLTF. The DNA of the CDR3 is TGTGCCAGTAGCCAAATAACGGGTGGCGGGGCCAACGTCCTGACTTTC.

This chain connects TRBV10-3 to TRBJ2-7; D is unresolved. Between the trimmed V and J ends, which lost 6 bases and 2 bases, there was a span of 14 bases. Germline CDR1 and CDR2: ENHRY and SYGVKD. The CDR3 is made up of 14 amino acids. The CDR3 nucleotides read TGTGCCATCAGACAATCGACCGTAGCCTACGAGCAGTACTTC. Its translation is CAIRQSTVAYEQYF.

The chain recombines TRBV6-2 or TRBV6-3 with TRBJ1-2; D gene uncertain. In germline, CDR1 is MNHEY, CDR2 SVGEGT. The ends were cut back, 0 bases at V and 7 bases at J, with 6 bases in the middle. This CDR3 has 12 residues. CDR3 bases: TGTGCCAGCAGTTACTCGGGAGGTGGCTACACCTTC. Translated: CASSYSGGGYTF.

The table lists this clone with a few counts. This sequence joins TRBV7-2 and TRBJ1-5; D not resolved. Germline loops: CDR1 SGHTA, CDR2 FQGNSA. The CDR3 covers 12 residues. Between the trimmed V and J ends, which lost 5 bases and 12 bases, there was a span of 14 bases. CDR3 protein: CASSIKVGCQHF. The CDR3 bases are TGTGCCAGCAGCATTAAGGTAGGGTGCCAGCATTTT.